The clone carrying this TCR beta chain has a count of ten or more. The source of the sample is a study of tumor and adjacent non-tumor tissue in lung cancer. Germline V CDR1 and CDR2: SGHVS, FQNEAQ. Trimming shortened V by 1 base and J by 4 bases, and 10 bases separated the two germline ends. This CDR3 is built from 14 residues. No cell sorting was done before RNA was extracted from the tissue. The library came from three nested PCR rounds adapted from ARM-PCR protocols. TCRdb redid the calling of the multiplex PCR reads with MiXCR, one entry per CDR3 protein. The table lists about 120,000 distinct CDR3 sequences, over 70% of them singletons.

This sequence joins TRBV7-8 and TRBJ2-5; D not resolved. This TCR came from a man between 65 and 80 years old with non-small cell lung cancer. Specimen: lung tumor tissue. The CDR3 DNA is TGTGCCAGCAGCTTAGAACTGGGTCGAGAGACCCAGTACTTC. Translating gives CASSLELGRETQYF. Full variable domain (outside the CDR3, taken from reference TRBV7-8 and TRBJ2-5): GAGVSQSPRYKVAKRGQDVALRCDPISGHVSLFWYQQALGQGPEFLTYFQNEAQLDKSGLPSDRFFAERPEGSVSTLKIQRTQQEDSAVYLCASSLELGRETQYFGPGTRLLVL.